One sample yielded the 11 T cell receptor beta chains listed below, sequenced in a study of blood T cell repertoires in COVID-19. Sequencing used immunoSEQ multiplex PCR; TCRdb keeps in-frame clones, though not all of them. The profile shows roughly 260,000 clones, about 90% of them singletons. Sequencing used PBMCs or T cells enriched from blood (not recorded which). These receptors were obtained from a woman between 18 and 29 years old who had recovered from COVID-19.

CDR3 protein: CASSPDRGWETQYF. CDR3 in DNA: TGTGCCAGCAGCCCGGACAGGGGGTGGGAGACCCAGTACTTC. The rearrangement joins TRBV7-2 to TRBJ2-5; 10 bases match TRBD1. The CDR3 spans 14 residues. Germline values: CDR1 SGHTA, CDR2 FQGNSA. The trim removed 5 bases at V and 5 bases at J, leaving 5 bases unmatched.

A single count supports this clone. The rearrangement links TRBV5-8 to TRBJ1-2, with 8 nucleotides matching TRBD1. The V gene's germline CDR1 is SGHTS and CDR2 YDEGEE. The V and J ends lost 4 bases and 4 bases, in that order; junction bases with no gene match: 9. The CDR3 is 15 residues long. The CDR3 reads CASSKRQGSFYGYTF. The DNA for the CDR3 is TGTGCCAGCAGCAAACGACAGGGGTCCTTCTATGGCTACACCTTC.

The chain carries TRBV7-9 and TRBJ2-2; D perhaps matches TRBD2 (7 bases). From germline, CDR1 is SEHNR and CDR2 FQNEAQ (reference sequence). Trimming took off 1 base at V and 2 bases at J, with 14 bases between the two ends. The CDR3 is made up of 17 amino acids. DNA for the CDR3: TGTGCCAGCAGCTTAGACTTAGGGGGGGACAACACCGGGGAGCTGTTTTTT. Translating it yields CASSLDLGGDNTGELFF.

V usage is TRBV10-3 and J usage is TRBJ2-3; D perhaps matches TRBD2 (5 bases). Germline assignment: CDR1 ENHRY and CDR2 SYGVKD. The CDR3 length is 15 residues. The V and J ends lost 7 bases and 4 bases respectively, with 18 bases between them. The CDR3 nucleotides are TGTGCCATCACCCAAGTAGAGGGCCGTGCAGATACGCAGTATTTT. Protein product: CAITQVEGRADTQYF.

The J gene is TRBJ2-1, the V gene TRBV7-2; D possibly corresponds to TRBD2 (6 bases). The CDR3 extends over 15 amino acids. V lost 5 bases, J lost 3 bases, and 14 bases lay in between. The germline CDR1 and CDR2 sequences are SGHTA and FQGNSA. CDR3 region: CASSVRDSSYNEQFF. The CDR3 bases are TGTGCCAGCAGCGTTCGGGACTCCAGCTACAATGAGCAGTTCTTC.

The chain recombines TRBV28 with TRBJ1-2, with D perhaps matching TRBD1 (5 bases). V was shortened by 4 bases and J by 4 bases, with 7 bases between the two germline ends. Germline assignment: CDR1 MDHEN and CDR2 SYDVKM. The CDR3 spans 12 residues. CDR3 coding DNA: TGTGCCAGCAGTTGGGGCCTCTATGGCTACACCTTC. This encodes CASSWGLYGYTF.

V usage is TRBV7-2 and J usage is TRBJ1-3; D not resolved. CDR1 and CDR2 (germline): SGHTA, FQGNSA. V was shortened by 0 bases and J by 0 bases, with 9 bases between the two germline ends. This CDR3 is 16 amino acids long. CDR3 loop: CASSLARRASGNTIYF. The DNA for the CDR3 is TGTGCCAGCAGCTTAGCAAGGCGGGCCTCTGGAAACACCATATATTTT.

J is TRBJ1-1 and V is TRBV15; 9 bases are a match to TRBD1. With 1 base clipped from V and 1 base from J, the junction kept 1 base outside the gene matches. Germline CDR1 is LNHNV and CDR2 is YYDKDF (reference sequence). This CDR3 comprises 15 residues. In nucleotides, the CDR3 is TGTGCCACCAGCAGAGTACAGGGGGCGAACACTGAAGCTTTCTTT. Encoded protein: CATSRVQGANTEAFF.

V and J are TRBV6-2 or TRBV6-3 and TRBJ2-7; the match to TRBD2 covers 9 bases. CDR1 is MNHEY and CDR2 is SVGEGT in the germline V gene. With V trimmed by 3 bases and J by 5 bases, 11 bases remained unmatched. The CDR3 runs 16 residues. The CDR3: CASSYREAGGAHEQYF. CDR3 DNA: TGTGCCAGCAGTTATCGGGAAGCGGGAGGCGCCCACGAGCAGTACTTC.

V usage is TRBV15 and J usage is TRBJ2-7; D is possibly TRBD1 (7 bases). V lost 1 base and J 5 bases, leaving 12 bases between the germline ends. Per the germline V gene, CDR1 is LNHNV and CDR2 is YYDKDF (reference sequence). This CDR3 region has 14 residues. In DNA, the CDR3 is TGTGCCACCAGCAGAGGGGGGGACAGCCACGAGCAGTACTTC. Translation gives CATSRGGDSHEQYF.

The genes are TRBV7-3 and TRBJ1-1, with 9 bases identical to TRBD1. The CDR3 length is 14 residues. Germline-derived CDR1 and CDR2 are SGHTA and FQGTGA. Trimming took 4 bases from V and 7 from J; bases not matched to a gene: 7. CDR3 protein: CASSYQGGQGEAFF. The CDR3 nucleotides are TGTGCCAGCAGCTACCAAGGGGGACAGGGTGAAGCTTTCTTT.